This T cell receptor (beta chain) derives from a study of PD-1 blockade in classical Hodgkin lymphoma. Exposure to brentuximab vedotin varied, and each patient had relapsed following autologous stem cell transplantation. Repertoires were generated with immunoSEQ multiplex PCR, while TCRdb's copy carries only in-frame clones and drops some. This table holds tens of thousands of clones, around 76% found once. Germline assignment: CDR1 LNHNV and CDR2 YYDKDF (reference sequence). Trimming pared 5 bases from V and 2 bases from J, leaving 14 bases between. This CDR3 is built from 15 residues. The source is a human donor with classical Hodgkin lymphoma. The sample was peripheral blood mononuclear cells (PBMCs), taken before the second cycle of nivolumab. The chain recombines TRBV15 with TRBJ2-3; D gene unclear. CDR3 loop: CATSGQSLVTDTQYF. The CDR3 DNA follows: TGTGCCACCAGCGGGCAGTCCTTAGTCACAGATACGCAGTATTTT.